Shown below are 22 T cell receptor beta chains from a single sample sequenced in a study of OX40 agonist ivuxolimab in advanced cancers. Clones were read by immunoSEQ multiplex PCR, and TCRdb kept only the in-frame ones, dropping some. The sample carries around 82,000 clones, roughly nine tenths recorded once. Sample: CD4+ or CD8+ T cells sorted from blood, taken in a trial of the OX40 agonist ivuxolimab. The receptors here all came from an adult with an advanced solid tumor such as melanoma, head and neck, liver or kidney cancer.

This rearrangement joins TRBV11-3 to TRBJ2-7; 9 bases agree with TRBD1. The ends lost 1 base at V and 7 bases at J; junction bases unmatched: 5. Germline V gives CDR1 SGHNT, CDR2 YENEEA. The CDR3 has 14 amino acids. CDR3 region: CASSLAGQGYEQYF. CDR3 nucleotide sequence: TGTGCCAGCAGCTTAGCCGGACAGGGGTATGAGCAGTACTTC.

DNA for the CDR3: TGTGCCAGTGGTGAGCAGGAGGATCAGCCCCAGCATTTT. As protein: CASGEQEDQPQHF. The J gene is TRBJ1-5, the V gene TRBV6-1; D remains unclear. Germline V lookup: CDR1 MNHNS, CDR2 SASEGT. There are 13 residues in the CDR3. With 9 bases removed from V and 5 bases from J, the gap between germline ends came to 14 bases.

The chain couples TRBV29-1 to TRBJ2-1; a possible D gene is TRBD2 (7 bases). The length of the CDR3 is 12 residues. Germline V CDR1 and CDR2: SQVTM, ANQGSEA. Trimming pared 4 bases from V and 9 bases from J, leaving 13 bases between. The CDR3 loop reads CSVASGGVEQFF. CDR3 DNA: TGCAGCGTTGCCTCGGGGGGCGTTGAGCAGTTCTTC.

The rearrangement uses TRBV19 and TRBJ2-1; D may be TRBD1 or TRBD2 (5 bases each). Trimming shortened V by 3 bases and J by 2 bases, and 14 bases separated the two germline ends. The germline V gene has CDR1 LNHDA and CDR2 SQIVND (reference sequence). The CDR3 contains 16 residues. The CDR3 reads CASSIPGPATYNEQFF. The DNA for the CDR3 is TGTGCCAGTAGTATCCCGGGACCGGCAACCTACAATGAGCAGTTCTTC.

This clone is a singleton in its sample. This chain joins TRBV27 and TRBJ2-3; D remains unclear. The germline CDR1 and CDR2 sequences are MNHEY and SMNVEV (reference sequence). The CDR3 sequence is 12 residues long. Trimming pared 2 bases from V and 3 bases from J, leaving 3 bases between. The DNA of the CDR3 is TGTGCCAGCAGTTTAGGTACAGATACGCAGTATTTT. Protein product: CASSLGTDTQYF.

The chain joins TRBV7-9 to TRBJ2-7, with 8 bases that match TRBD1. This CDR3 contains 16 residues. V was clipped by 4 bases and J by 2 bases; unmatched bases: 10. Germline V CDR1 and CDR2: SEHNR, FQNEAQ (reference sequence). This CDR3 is CASSSTNRGDTYEQYF. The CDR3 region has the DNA TGTGCCAGCAGCTCAACCAACAGGGGGGACACCTACGAGCAGTACTTC.

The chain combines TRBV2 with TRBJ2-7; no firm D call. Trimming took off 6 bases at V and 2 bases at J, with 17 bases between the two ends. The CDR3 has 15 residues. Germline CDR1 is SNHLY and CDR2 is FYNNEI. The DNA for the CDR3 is TGTGCCAGCAGCCAACCCTCGGAGTGGCCCTACGAGCAGTACTTC. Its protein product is CASSQPSEWPYEQYF. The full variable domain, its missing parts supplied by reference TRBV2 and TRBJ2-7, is EPEVTQTPSHQVTQMGQEVILRCVPISNHLYFYWYRQILGQKVEFLVSFYNNEISEKSEIFDDQFSVERPDGSNFTLKIRSTKLEDSAMYFCASSQPSEWPYEQYFGPGTRLTVT.

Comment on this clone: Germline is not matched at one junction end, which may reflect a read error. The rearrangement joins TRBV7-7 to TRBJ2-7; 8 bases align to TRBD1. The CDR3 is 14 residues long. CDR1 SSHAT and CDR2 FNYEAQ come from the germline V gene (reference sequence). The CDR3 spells CASSQDRESYEQYF. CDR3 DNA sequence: TGTGCTAGCAGCCAGGACAGGGAATCCTACGAGCAGTACTTC.

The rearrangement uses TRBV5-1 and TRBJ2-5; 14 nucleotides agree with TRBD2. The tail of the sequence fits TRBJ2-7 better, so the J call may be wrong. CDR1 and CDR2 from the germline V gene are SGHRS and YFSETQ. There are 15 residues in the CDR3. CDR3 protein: CASSWGTSGRDEQYF. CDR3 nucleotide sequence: TGCGCCAGCAGCTGGGGGACTAGCGGGAGAGACGAGCAGTACTTC.

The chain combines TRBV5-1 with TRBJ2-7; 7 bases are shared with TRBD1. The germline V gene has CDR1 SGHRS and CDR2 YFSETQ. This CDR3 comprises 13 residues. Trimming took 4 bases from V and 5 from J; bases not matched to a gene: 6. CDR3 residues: CASSGDSRNEQYF. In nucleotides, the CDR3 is TGCGCCAGCAGCGGGGACAGTCGCAACGAGCAGTACTTC. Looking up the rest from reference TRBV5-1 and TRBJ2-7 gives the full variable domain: KAGVTQTPRYLIKTRGQQVTLSCSPISGHRSVSWYQQTPGQGLQFLFEYFSETQRNKGNFPGRFSGRQFSNSRSEMNVSTLELGDSALYLCASSGDSRNEQYFGPGTRLTVT.

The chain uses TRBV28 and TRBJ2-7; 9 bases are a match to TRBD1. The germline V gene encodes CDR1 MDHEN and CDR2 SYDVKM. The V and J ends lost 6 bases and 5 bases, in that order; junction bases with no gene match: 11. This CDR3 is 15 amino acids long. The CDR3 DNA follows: TGTGCCAGCAGACGTCTAGGGACAGGGTCCCACGAGCAGTACTTC. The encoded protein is CASRRLGTGSHEQYF.

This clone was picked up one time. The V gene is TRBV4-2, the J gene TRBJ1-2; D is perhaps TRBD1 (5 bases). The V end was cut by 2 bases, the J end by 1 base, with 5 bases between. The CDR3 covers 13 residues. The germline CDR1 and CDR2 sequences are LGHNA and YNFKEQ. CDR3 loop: CASSQQGNYGYTF. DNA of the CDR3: TGTGCCAGCAGCCAACAGGGTAACTATGGCTACACCTTC.

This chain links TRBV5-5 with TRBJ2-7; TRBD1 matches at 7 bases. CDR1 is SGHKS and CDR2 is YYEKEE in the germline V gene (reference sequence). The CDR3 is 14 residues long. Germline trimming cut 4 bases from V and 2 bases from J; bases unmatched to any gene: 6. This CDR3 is CASSPRGQTYEQYF. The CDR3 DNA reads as TGTGCCAGCAGCCCCCGGGGACAGACCTACGAGCAGTACTTC.

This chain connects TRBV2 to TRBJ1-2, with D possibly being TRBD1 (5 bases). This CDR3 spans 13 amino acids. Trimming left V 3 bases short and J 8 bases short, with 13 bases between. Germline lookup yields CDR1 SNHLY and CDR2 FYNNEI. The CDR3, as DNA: TGTGCCAGCAGTGAGGGGTTCCGGGGCGGCTACACCTTC. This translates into CASSEGFRGGYTF.

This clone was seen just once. Here the CDR3 DNA reads TGTGCCAGCAGTTACTTGGGGGGGGCTAAGCGGGAGAAGCAGTACTTC. Translation gives CASSYLGGAKREKQYF. The V and J genes are TRBV6-6 and TRBJ2-7; TRBD2 matches at 8 bases. This CDR3 is 16 amino acids long. CDR1 is MNHNY, CDR2 SVGAGI, per germline (reference sequence). The V and J ends lost 1 base and 8 bases, in that order; junction bases with no gene match: 13.

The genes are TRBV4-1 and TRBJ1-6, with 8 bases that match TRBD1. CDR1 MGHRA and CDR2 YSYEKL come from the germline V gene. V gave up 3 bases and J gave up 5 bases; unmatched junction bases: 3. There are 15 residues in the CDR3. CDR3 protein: CASSHQGANNSPLHF. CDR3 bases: TGCGCCAGCAGCCATCAGGGGGCGAATAATTCACCCCTCCACTTT.

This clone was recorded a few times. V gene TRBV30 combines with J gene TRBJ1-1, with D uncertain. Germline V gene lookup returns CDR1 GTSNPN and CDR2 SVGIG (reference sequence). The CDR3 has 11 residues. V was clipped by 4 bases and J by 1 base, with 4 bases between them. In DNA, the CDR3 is TGTGCCTGGAAAGAGAACACTGAAGCTTTCTTT. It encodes CAWKENTEAFF.

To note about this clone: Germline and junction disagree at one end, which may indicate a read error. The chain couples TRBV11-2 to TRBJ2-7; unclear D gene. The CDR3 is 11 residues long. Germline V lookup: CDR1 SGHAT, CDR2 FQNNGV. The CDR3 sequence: CASSLGMDRDF. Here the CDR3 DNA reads TGTGCCAGCAGCTTAGGGATGGACCGAGACTTC.

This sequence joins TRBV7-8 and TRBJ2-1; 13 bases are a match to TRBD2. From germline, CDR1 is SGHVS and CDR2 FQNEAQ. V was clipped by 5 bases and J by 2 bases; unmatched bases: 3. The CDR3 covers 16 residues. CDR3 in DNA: TGTGCCAGCAGCCAGGGACTAGCGGGACCCTACAATGAGCAGTTCTTC. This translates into CASSQGLAGPYNEQFF.

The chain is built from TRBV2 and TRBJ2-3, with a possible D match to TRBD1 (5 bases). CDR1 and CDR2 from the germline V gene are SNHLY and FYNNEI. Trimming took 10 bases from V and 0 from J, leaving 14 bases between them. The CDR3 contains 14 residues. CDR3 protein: CAISGFFSTDTQYF. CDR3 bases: TGTGCCATCTCAGGGTTCTTTAGCACAGATACGCAGTATTTT.

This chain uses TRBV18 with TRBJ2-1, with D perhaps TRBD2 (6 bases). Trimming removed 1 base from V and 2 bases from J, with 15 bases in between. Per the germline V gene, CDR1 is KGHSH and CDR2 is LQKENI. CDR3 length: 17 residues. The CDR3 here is CASSPRGGERAYNEQFF. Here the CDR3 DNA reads TGTGCCAGCTCACCACGGGGCGGGGAGCGAGCCTACAATGAGCAGTTCTTC.

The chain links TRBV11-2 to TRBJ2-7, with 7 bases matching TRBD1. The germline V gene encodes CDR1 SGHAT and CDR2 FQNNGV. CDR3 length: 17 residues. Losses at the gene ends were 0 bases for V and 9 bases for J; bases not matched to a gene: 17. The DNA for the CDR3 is TGTGCCAGCAGCTTAGATCCCAGCGAGGGGGCCAAACGGGGGCAGTACTTC. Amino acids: CASSLDPSEGAKRGQYF.